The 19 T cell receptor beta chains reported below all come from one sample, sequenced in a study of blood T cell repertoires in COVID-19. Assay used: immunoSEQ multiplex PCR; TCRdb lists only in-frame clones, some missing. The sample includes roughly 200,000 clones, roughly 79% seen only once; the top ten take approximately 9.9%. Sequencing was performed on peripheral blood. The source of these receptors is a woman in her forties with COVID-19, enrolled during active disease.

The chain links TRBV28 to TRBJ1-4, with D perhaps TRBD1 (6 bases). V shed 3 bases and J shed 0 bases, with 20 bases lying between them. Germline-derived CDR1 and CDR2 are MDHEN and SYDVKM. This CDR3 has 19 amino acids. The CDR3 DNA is TGTGCCAGCAGTTTCTCCCGGGACAAATATTTTGCAACTAATGAAAAACTGTTTTTT. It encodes CASSFSRDKYFATNEKLFF.

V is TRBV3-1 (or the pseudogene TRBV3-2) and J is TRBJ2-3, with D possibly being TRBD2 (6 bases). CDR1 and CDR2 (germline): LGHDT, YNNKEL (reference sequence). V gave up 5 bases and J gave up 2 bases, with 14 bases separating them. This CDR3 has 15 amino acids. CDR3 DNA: TGTGCCAGCAGCTATAGCGGACTCCTCACAGATACGCAGTATTTT. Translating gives CASSYSGLLTDTQYF.

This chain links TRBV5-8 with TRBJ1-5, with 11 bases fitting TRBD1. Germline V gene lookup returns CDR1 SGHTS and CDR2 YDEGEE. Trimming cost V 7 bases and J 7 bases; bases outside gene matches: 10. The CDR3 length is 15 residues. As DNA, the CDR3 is TGTGCCAGCTTTCCCCTGGGACAGGGGGTCCAGCCCCAGCATTTT. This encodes CASFPLGQGVQPQHF. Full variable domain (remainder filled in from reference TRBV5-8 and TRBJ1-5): EAGVTQSPTHLIKTRGQQATLRCSPISGHTSVYWYQQALGLGLQFLLWYDEGEERNRGNFPPRFSGRQFPNYSSELNVNALELEDSALYLCASFPLGQGVQPQHFGDGTRLSIL.

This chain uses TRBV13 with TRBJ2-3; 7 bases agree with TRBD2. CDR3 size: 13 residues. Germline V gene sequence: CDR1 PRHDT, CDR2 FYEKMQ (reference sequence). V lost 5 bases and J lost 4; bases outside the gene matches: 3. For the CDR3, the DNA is TGTGCCAGCAGCAGGACTAGGTCAGATACGCAGTATTTT. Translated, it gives CASSRTRSDTQYF.

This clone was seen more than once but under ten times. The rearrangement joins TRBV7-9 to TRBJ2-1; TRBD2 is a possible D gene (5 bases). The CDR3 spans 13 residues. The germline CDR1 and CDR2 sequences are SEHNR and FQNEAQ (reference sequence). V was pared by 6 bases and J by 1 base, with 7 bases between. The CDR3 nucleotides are TGTGCCAGCAGTACGGGGTCCTACAATGAGCAGTTCTTC. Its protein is CASSTGSYNEQFF. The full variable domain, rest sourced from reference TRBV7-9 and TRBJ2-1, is DTGVSQNPRHKITKRGQNVTFRCDPISEHNRLYWYRQTLGQGPEFLTYFQNEAQLEKSRLLSDRFSAERPKGSFSTLEIQRTEQGDSAMYLCASSTGSYNEQFFGPGTRLTVL.

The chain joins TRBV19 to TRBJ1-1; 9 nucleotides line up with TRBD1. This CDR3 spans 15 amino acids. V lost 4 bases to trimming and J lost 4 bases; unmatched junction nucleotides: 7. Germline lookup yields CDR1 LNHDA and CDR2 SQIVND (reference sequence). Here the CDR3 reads CASSTGDREGTEAFF. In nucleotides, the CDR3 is TGTGCCAGTAGTACCGGGGACAGGGAGGGCACTGAAGCTTTCTTT. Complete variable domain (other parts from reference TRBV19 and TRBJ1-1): DGGITQSPKYLFRKEGQNVTLSCEQNLNHDAMYWYRQDPGQGLRLIYYSQIVNDFQKGDIAEGYSVSREKKESFPLTVTSAQKNPTAFYLCASSTGDREGTEAFFGQGTRLTVV.

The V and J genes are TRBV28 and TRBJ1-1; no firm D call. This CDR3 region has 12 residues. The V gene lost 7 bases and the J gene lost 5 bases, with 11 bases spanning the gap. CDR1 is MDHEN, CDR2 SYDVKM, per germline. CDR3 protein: CASKIEGTEAFF. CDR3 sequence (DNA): TGTGCCAGCAAAATCGAGGGTACTGAAGCTTTCTTT.

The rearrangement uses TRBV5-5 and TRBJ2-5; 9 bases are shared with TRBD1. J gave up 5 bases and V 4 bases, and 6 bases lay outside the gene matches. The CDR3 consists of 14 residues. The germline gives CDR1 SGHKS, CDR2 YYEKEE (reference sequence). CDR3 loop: CASSRLGQGETQYF. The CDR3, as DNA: TGTGCCAGCAGCCGACTGGGACAGGGCGAGACCCAGTACTTC.

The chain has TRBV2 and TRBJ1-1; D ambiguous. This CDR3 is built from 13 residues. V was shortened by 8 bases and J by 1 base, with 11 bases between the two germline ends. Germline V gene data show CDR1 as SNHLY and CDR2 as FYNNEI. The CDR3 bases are TGTGCCAGCGGAGGAGGTACGAACACTGAAGCTTTCTTT. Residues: CASGGGTNTEAFF.

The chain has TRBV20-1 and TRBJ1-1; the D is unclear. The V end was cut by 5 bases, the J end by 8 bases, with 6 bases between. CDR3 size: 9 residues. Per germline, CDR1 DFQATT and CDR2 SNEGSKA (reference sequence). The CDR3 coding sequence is TGCAGTGCTGCGAACGAAGCTTTCTTT. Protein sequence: CSAANEAFF.

The CDR3 coding sequence is TGTGCCAGTAGTGGAAGACAGGGTAGGAACACTGAAGCTTTCTTT. Its translation: CASSGRQGRNTEAFF. The V call is TRBV19, the J call TRBJ1-1, with TRBD1 matching over 7 bases. The CDR3 is made up of 15 amino acids. The V gene end was trimmed by 5 bases and the J gene end by 1 base; junction bases not matched to a gene: 7. The germline CDR1 and CDR2 sequences are LNHDA and SQIVND (reference sequence).

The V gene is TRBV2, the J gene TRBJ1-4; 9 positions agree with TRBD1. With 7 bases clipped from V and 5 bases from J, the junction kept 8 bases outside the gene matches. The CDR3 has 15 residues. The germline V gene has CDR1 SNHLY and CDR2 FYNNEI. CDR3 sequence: CASIQDRGKNEKLFF. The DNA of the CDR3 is TGTGCCAGCATCCAGGACAGGGGAAAAAATGAAAAACTGTTTTTT.

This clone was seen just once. Written as DNA, the CDR3 is TGTGCCAGCAGTTACTCCGGGACAGGGGTGGGCTACGAGCAGTACGTC. Translation gives CASSYSGTGVGYEQYV. The V gene is TRBV6-5, the J gene TRBJ2-7, with TRBD1 matching over 10 bases. The CDR3 is made up of 16 amino acids. V lost 0 bases and J lost 3; bases outside the gene matches: 5. In germline, CDR1 is MNHEY, CDR2 SVGAGI.

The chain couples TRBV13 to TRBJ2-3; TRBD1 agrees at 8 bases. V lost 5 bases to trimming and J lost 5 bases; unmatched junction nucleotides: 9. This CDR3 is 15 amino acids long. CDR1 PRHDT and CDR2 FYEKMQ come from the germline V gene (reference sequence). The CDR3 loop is CASSPGQGLEDTQYF. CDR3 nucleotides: TGTGCCAGCAGCCCAGGACAGGGATTAGAAGATACGCAGTATTTT. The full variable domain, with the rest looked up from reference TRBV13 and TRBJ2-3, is AAGVIQSPRHLIKEKRETATLKCYPIPRHDTVYWYQQGPGQDPQFLISFYEKMQSDKGSIPDRFSAQQFSDYHSELNMSSLELGDSALYFCASSPGQGLEDTQYFGPGTRLTVL.

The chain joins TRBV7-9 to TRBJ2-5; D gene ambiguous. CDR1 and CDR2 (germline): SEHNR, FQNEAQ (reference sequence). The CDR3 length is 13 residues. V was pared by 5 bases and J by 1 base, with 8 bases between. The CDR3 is CASSAESQETQYF. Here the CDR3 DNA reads TGTGCCAGCAGCGCGGAAAGCCAAGAGACCCAGTACTTC.

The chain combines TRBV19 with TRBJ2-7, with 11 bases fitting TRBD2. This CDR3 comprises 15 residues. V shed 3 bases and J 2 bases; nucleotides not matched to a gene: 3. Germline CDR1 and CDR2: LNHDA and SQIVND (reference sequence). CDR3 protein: CASSMTSGDAYEQYF. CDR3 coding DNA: TGTGCCAGTAGTATGACTAGCGGGGACGCCTACGAGCAGTACTTC.

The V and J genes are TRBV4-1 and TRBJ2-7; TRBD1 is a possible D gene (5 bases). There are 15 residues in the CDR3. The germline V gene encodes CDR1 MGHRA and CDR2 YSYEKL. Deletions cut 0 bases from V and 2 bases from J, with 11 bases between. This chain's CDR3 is CASSQEPTAAYEQYF. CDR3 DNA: TGCGCCAGCAGCCAAGAGCCGACAGCAGCCTACGAGCAGTACTTC.

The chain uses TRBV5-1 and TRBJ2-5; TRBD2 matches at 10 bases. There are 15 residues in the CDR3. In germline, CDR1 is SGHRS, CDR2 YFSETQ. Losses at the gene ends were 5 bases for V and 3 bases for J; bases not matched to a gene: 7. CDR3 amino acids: CASSSGLAGEETQYF. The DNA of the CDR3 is TGCGCCAGCAGTTCGGGGCTAGCGGGAGAAGAGACCCAGTACTTC.

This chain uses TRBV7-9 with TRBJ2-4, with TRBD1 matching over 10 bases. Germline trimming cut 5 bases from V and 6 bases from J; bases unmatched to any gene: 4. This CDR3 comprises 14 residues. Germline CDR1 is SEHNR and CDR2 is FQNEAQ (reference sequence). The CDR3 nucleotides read TGTGCCAGCAGCCGCTGGGACAGGGGAAACATTCAGTACTTC. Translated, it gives CASSRWDRGNIQYF.